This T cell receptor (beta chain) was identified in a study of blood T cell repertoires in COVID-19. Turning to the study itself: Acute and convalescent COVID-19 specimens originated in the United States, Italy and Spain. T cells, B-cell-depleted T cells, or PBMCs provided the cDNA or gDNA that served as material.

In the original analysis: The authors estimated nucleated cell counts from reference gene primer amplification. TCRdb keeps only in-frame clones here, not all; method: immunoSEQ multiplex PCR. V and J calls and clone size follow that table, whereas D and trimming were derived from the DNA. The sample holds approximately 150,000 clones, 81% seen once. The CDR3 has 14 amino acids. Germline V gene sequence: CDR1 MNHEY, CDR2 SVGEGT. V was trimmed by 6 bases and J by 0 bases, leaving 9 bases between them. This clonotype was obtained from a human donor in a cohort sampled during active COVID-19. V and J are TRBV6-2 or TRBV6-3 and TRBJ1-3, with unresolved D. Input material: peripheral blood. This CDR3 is CASSLHSSGNTIYF. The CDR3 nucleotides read TGTGCCAGCAGCCTTCACAGCTCTGGAAACACCATATATTTT.